Here is one T cell receptor beta chain with its context. The protocol was immunoSEQ multiplex PCR, while the TCRdb copy is restricted to in-frame clones and leaves out a portion. The sample has 200,000 to 250,000 clones, under 85% seen once. The CDR3 consists of 15 residues. Germline loops: CDR1 MDHEN, CDR2 SYDVKM. After removal of 8 bases from V and 4 bases from J, the junction contained 11 bases not matched to a gene. This entry belongs to a study of blood T cell repertoires in COVID-19. Study context: Samples taken during acute and convalescent COVID-19 were collected in the United States, Italy and Spain. In each case, the material was cDNA or gDNA derived from T cells, B-cell-depleted T cells, or PBMCs.

During active infection, Seattle patients enrolled and were then monitored through disease. The V call is TRBV28, the J call TRBJ2-3; 8 bases fit TRBD2. The sequenced sample was peripheral blood. The TCR sequence derives from a woman in her twenties or thirties with COVID-19, enrolled during active disease. CDR3 loop: CASGLGGAEADTQYF. In nucleotides, the CDR3 is TGTGCCAGCGGACTCGGGGGGGCCGAGGCAGATACGCAGTATTTT.